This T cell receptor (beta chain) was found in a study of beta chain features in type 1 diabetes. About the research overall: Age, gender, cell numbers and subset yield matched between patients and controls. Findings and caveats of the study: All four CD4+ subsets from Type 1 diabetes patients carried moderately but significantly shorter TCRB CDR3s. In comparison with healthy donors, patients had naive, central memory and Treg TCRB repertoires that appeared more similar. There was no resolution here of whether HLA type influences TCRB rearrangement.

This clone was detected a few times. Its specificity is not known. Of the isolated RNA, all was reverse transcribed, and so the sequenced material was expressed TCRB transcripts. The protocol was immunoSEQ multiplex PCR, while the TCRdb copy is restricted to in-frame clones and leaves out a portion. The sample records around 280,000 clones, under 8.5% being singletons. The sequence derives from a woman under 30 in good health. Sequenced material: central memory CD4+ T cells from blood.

The CDR3: CASSLGGTDTQYF. As DNA, the CDR3 is TGTGCCAGCAGCTTGGGAGGCACAGATACGCAGTATTTT. V usage is TRBV7-6 and J usage is TRBJ2-3; D is perhaps TRBD2 (5 bases). V was pared by 3 bases and J by 1 base, with 5 bases between. This CDR3 has 13 residues. Germline V lookup: CDR1 SGHVS, CDR2 FNYEAQ.